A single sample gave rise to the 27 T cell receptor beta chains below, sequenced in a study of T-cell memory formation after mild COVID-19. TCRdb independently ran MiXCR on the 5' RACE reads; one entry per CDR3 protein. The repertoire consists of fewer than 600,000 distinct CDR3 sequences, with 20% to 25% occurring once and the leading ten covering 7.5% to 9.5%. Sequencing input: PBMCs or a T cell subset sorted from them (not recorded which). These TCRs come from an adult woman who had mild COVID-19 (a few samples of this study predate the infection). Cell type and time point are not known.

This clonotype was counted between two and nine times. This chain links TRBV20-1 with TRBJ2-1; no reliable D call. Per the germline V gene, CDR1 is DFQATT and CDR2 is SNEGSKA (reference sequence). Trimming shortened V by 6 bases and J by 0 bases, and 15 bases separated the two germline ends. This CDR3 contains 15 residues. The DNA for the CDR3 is TGCAGTGCCGTAGACCGAACCGTCTCCTACAATGAGCAGTTCTTC. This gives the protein CSAVDRTVSYNEQFF.

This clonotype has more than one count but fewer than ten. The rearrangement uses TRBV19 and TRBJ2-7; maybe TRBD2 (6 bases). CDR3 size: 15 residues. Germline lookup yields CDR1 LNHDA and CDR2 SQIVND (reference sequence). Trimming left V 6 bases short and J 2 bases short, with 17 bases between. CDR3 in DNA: TGTGCCAGTAGCGCCCGCTCGGAGGGGCCCTACGAGCAGTACTTC. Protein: CASSARSEGPYEQYF.

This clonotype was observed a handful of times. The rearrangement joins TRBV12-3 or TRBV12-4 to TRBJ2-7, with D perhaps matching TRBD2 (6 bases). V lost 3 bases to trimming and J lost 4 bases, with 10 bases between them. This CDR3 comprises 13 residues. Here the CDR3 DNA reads TGTGCCAGCAGTTTCGGGAGCGGATACGAGCAGTACTTC. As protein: CASSFGSGYEQYF.

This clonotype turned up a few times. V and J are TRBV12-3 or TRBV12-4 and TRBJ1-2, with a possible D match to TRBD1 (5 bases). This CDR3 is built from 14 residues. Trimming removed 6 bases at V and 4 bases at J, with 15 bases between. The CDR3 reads CASRSIGGGYGYTF. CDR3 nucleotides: TGTGCCAGCAGGTCAATCGGGGGAGGCTATGGCTACACCTTC.

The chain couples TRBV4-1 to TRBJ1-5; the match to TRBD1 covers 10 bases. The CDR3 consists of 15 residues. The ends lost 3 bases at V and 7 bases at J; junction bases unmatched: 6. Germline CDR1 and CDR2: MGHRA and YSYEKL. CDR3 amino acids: CASSQTGGGRQPQHF. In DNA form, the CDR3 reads TGCGCCAGCAGCCAGACAGGGGGCGGTAGGCAGCCCCAGCATTTT.

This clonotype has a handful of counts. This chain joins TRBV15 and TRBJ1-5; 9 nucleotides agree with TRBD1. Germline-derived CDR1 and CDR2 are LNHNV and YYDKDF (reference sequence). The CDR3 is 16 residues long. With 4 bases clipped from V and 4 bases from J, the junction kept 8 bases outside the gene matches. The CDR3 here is CATSTIGQGRNQPQHF. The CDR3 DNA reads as TGTGCCACCAGCACTATAGGACAGGGGCGGAATCAGCCCCAGCATTTT.

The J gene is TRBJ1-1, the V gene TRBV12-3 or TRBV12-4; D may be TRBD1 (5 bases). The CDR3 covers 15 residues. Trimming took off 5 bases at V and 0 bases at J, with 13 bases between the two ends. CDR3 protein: CASSTSGTMNTEAFF. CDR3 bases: TGTGCCAGCAGTACTTCCGGGACCATGAACACTGAAGCTTTCTTT.

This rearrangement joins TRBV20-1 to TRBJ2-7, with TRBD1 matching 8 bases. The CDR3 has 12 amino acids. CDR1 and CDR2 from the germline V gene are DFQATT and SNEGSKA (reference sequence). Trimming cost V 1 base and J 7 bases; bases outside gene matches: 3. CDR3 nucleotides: TGCAGTGCTAGAGGGACAGGGCAGGAGCAGTACTTC. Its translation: CSARGTGQEQYF.

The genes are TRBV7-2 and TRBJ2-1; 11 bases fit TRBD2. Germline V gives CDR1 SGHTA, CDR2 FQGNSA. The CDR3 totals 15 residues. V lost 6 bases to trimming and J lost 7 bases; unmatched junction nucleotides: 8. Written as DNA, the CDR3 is TGTGCCAGCAGTCCCGTAGCGGGGGGGCAGAATGAGCAGTTCTTC. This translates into CASSPVAGGQNEQFF.

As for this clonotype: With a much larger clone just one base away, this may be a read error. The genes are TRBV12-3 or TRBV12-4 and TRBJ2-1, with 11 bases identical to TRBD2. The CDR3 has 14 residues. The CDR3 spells CDSSSVTSGVEQFF. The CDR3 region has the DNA TGTGACAGCAGTTCCGTGACTAGCGGGGTAGAGCAGTTCTTC.

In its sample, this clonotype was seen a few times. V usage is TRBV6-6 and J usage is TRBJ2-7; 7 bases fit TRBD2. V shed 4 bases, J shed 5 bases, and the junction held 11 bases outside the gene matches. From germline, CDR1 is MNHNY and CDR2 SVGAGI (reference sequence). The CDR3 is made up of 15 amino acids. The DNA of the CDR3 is TGTGCCAGCAGTTTCCCAGACAAGGGAGGGGACGAGCAGTACTTC. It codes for CASSFPDKGGDEQYF.

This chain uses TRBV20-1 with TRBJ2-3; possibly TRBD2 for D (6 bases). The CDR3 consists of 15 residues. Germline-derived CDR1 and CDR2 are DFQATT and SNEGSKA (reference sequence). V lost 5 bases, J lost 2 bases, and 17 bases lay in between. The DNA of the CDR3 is TGCAGTGCTCTATTCTGGGACTCATTCACAGATACGCAGTATTTT. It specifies CSALFWDSFTDTQYF.

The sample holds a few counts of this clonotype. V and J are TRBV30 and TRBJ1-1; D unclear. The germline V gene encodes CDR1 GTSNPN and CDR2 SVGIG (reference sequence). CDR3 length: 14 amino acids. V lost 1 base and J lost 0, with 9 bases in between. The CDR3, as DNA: TGTGCCTGGAGTGAGCCGAAGGTGAACACTGAAGCTTTCTTT. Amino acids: CAWSEPKVNTEAFF.

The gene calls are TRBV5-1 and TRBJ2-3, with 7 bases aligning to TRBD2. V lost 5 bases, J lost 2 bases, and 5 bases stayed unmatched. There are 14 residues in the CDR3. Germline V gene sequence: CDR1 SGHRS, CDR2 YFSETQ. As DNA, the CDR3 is TGCGCCAGCAGACCTAGCGGCGTCACAGATACGCAGTATTTT. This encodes CASRPSGVTDTQYF.

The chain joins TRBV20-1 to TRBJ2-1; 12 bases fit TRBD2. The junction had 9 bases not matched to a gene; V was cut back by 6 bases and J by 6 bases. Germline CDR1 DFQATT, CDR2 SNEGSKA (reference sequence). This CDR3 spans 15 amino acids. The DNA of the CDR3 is TGCAGTGCCCCCCGGACTAGCGGGATTCGCAATGAGCAGTTCTTC. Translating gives CSAPRTSGIRNEQFF.

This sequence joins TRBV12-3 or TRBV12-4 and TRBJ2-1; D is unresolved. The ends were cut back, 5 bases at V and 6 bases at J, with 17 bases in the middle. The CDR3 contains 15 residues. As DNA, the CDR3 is TGTGCCAGCAGTCTTAGGAGCCTATCCGGCAATGAGCAGTTCTTC. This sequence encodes CASSLRSLSGNEQFF.

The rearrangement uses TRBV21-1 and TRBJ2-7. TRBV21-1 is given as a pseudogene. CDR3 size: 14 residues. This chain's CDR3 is CASRMGDCSYEQYF. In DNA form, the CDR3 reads TGTGCCAGCAGGATGGGTGACTGCTCCTACGAGCAGTACTTC.

CDR3 sequence (DNA): TGTGCCAGCAGCTTAAGACCCGACAGGGGGCGGCGGCACACTGAAGCTTTCTTT. As protein: CASSLRPDRGRRHTEAFF. The chain couples TRBV7-3 to TRBJ1-1; 10 bases fit TRBD1. This CDR3 region has 18 residues. Germline values: CDR1 SGHTA, CDR2 FQGTGA. J was trimmed by 3 bases and V by 1 base; bases with no gene match: 11.

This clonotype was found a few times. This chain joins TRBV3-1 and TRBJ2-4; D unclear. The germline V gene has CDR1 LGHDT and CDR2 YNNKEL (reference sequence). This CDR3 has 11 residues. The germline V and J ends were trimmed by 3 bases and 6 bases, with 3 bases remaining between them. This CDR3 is CASSQSNIQYF. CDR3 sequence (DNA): TGTGCCAGCAGCCAGTCAAACATTCAGTACTTC.

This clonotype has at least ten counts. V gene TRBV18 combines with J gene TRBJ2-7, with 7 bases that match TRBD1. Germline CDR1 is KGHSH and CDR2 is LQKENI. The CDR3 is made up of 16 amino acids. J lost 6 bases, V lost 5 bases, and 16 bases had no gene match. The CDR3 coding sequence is TGTGCCAGCTCAGCAGGAACTGGACAGGTTGTGGGCGAGCAGTACTTC. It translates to CASSAGTGQVVGEQYF.

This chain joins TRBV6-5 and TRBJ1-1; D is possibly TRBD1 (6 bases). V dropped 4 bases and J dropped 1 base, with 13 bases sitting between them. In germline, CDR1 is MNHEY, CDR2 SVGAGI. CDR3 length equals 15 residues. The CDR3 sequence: CASSWEGVTNTEAFF. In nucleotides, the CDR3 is TGTGCCAGCAGTTGGGAGGGGGTTACGAACACTGAAGCTTTCTTT.

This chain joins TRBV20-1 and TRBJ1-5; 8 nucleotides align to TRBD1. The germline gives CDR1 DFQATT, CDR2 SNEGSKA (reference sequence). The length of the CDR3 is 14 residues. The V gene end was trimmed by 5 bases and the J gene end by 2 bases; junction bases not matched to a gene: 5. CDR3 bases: TGCAGTGCTCGGGACAGGAGAGGCAATCAGCCCCAGCATTTT. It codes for CSARDRRGNQPQHF.

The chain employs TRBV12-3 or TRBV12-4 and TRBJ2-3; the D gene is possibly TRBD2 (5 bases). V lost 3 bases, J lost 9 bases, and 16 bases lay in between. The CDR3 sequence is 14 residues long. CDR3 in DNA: TGTGCCAGCAGTTTTCCCCCGATGAGGGAGACGCAGTATTTT. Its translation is CASSFPPMRETQYF.

Here the CDR3 reads CASSLTGGRRHTDTQYF. The CDR3 nucleotides read TGTGCCAGCAGCTTAACTGGCGGGAGGCGGCACACAGATACGCAGTATTTT. The genes are TRBV7-9 and TRBJ2-3; 8 nucleotides match TRBD2. Trimming at V came to 2 bases and at J to 2 bases, leaving 9 bases not matched to a gene. CDR1 is SEHNR and CDR2 is FQNEAQ in the germline V gene (reference sequence). This CDR3 spans 17 amino acids.

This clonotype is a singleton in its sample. The DNA for the CDR3 is TGTGCCAGCAGCGCCGACAGGGTGGATGGCTACACCTTC. Encoded protein: CASSADRVDGYTF. J is TRBJ1-2 and V is TRBV3-1; 7 bases fit TRBD1. This CDR3 region has 13 residues. Trimming at V came to 5 bases and at J to 6 bases, leaving 6 bases not matched to a gene. CDR1 is LGHDT, CDR2 YNNKEL, per germline (reference sequence).

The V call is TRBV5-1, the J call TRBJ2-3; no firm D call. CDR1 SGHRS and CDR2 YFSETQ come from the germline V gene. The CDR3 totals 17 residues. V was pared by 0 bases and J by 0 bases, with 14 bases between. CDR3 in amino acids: CASSLALYSRSTDTQYF. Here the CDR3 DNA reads TGCGCCAGCAGCTTGGCCCTTTACAGCCGGAGCACAGATACGCAGTATTTT.

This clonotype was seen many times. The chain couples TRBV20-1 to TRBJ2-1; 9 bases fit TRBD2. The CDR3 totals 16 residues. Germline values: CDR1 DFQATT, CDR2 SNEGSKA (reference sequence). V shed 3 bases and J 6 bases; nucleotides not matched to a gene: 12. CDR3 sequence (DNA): TGCAGTGCTAGGGATCAAGCGGGACTAGCAACCAATGAGCAGTTCTTC. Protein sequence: CSARDQAGLATNEQFF.